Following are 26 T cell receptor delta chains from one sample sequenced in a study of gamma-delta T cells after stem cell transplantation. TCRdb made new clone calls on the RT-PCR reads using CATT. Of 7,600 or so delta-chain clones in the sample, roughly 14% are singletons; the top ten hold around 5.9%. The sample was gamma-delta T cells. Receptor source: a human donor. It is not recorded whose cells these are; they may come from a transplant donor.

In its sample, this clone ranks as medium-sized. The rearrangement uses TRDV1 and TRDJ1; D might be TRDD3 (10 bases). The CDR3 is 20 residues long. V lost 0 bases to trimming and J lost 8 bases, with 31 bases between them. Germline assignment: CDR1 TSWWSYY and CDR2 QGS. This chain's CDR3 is CALGELGPSYRTGGCWKLIF. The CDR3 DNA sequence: TGTGCTCTTGGGGAACTGGGGCCTTCCTACCGTACTGGGGGATGTTGGAAACTCATCTTT.

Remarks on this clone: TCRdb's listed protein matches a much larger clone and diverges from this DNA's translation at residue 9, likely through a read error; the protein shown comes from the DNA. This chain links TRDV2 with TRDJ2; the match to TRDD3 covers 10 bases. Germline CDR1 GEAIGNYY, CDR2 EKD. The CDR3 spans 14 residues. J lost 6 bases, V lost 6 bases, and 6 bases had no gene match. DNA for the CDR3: TGTGCCTGTCTTACTGGGGGATTGGCAGCACAACTCTTCTTT. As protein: CACLTGGLAAQLFF.

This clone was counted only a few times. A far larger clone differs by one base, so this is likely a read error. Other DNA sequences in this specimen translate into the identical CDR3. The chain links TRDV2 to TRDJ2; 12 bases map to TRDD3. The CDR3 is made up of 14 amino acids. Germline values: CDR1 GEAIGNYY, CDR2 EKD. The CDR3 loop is CACDILGDTAQLFF. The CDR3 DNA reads TGTGCCTGTGACATACTGGGGGATACAGCGCAACTCTTCTTT.

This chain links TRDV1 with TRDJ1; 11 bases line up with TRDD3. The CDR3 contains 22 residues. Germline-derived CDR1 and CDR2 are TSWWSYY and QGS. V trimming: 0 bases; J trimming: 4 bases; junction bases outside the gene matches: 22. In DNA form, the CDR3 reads TGTGCTCTTGGGGAACTTCCTACAAGTACTGGGGGATATAAGCGGACCGGCGATAAACTCATCTTT. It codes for CALGELPTSTGGYKRTGDKLIF.

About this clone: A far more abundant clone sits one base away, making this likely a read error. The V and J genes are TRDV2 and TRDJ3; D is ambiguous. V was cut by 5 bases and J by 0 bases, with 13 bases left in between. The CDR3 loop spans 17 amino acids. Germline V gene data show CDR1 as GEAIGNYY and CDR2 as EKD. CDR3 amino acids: CACATVPSSWDTRQMFF. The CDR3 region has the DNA TGTGCCTGTGCCACGGTGCCTAGCTCCTGGGACACCCGACAGATGTTTTTC.

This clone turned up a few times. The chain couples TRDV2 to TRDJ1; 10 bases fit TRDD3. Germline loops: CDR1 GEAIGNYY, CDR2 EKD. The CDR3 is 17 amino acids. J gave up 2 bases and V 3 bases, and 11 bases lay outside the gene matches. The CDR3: CACDLLLGDRTTDKLIF. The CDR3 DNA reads TGTGCCTGTGACCTTCTACTGGGGGATCGTACAACCGATAAACTCATCTTT.

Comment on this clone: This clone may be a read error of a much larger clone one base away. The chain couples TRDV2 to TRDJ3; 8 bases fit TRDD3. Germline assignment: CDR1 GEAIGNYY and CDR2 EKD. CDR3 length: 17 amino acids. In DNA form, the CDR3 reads TGTGCCTGTGACACGCGCTGGGGGACCTGGGACACCCGACAGACGTTTTTC. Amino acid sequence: CACDTRWGTWDTRQTFF.

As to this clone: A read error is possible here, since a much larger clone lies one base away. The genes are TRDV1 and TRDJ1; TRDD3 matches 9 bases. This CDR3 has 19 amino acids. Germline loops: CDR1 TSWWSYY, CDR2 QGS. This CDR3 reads CALGEPSPVLGDHTDNLIF. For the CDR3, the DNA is TGTGCTCTTGGGGAACCTTCCCCCGTACTGGGGGACCACACCGATAACCTCATCTTT.

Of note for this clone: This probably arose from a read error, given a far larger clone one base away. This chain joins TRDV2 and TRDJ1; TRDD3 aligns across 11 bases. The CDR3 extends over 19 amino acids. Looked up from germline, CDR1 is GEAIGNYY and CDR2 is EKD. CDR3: CARDTGWGIPLSYTDKLIF. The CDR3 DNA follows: TGTGCCCGTGACACAGGCTGGGGGATACCTCTCTCTTACACCGATAAACTCATCTTT.

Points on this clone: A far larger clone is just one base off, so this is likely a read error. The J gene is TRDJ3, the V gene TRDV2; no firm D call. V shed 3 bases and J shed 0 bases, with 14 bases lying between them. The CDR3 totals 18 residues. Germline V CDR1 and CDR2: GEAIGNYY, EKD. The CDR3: CACDVLGSVSWDTRQMFF. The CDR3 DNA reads TGTGCCTGTGACGTTCTCGGGTCGGTCTCCTGGGACACCCGACAGATGTTTTTC.

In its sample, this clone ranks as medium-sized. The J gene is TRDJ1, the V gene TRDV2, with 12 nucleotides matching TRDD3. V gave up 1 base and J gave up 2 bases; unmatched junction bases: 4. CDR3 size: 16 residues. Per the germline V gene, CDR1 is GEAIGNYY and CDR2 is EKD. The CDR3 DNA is TGTGCCTGTGACACGAGCTGGGGGATACGGACCGATAAACTCATCTTT. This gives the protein CACDTSWGIRTDKLIF.

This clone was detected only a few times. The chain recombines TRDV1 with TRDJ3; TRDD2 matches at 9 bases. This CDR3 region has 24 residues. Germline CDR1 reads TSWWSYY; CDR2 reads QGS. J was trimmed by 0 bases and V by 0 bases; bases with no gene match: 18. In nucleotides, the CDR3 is TGTGCTCTTGGGGAACTCCCGCCGGCCTTCCTACGAACCTGGCACTCCTGGGACACCCGACAGATGTTTTTC. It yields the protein CALGELPPAFLRTWHSWDTRQMFF.

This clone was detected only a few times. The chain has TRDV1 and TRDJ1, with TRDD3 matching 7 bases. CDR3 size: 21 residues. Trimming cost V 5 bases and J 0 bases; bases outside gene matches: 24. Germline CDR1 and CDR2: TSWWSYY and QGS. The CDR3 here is CALGKTYALSRGDAYTDKLIF. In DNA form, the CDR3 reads TGTGCTCTTGGGAAGACCTACGCCCTTTCTCGGGGGGATGCGTACACCGATAAACTCATCTTT.

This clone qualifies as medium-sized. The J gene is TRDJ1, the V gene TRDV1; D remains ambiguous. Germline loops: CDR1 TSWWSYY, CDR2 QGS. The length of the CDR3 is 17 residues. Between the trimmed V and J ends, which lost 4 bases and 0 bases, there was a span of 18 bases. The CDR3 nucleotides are TGTGCTCTTGGGGTGCCACGCCATCTACGAGACACCGATAAACTCATCTTT. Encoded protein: CALGVPRHLRDTDKLIF.

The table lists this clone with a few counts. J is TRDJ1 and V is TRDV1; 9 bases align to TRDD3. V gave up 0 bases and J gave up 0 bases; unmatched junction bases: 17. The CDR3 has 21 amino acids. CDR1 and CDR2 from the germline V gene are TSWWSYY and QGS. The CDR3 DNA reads TGTGCTCTTGGGGAACTAGTTGAGACCCGGTGGGGGATAGGGTACACCGATAAACTCATCTTT. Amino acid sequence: CALGELVETRWGIGYTDKLIF.

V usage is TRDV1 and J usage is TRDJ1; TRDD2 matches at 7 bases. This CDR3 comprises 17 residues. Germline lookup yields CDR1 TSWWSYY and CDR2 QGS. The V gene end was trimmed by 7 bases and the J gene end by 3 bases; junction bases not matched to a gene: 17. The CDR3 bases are TGTGCTCTTGCCTTTCCTACGACCCTCTGGGTTCCCGATAAACTCATCTTT. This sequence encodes CALAFPTTLWVPDKLIF.

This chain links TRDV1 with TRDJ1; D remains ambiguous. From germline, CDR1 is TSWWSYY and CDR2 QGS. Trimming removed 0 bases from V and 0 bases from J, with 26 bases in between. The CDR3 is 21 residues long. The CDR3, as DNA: TGTGCTCTTGGGGAACTAGGTCTGAATCCGCACCTCGGAGCGTACACCGATAAACTCATCTTT. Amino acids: CALGELGLNPHLGAYTDKLIF.

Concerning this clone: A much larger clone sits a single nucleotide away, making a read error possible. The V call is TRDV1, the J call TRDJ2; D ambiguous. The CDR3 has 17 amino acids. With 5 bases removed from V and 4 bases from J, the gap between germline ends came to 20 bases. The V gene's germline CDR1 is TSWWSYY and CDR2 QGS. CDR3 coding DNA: TGTGCTCTTGGGCATTCCAAAGGGTCTCCAGCGACAGCACAACTCTTCTTT. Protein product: CALGHSKGSPATAQLFF.

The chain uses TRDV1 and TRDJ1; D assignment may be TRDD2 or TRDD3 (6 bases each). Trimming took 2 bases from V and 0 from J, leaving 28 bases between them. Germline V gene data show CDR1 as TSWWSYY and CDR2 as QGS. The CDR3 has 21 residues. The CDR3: CALGEDAPTKGYWGDTDKLIF. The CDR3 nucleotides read TGTGCTCTTGGGGAAGACGCTCCTACTAAGGGATATTGGGGGGACACCGATAAACTCATCTTT.

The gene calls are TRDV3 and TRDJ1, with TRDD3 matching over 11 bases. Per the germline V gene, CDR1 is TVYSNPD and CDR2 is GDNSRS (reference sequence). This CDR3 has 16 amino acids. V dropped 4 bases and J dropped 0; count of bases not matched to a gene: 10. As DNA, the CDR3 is TGTGCCTACCGAGTCTGGGGGATACTGAACACCGATAAACTCATCTTT. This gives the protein CAYRVWGILNTDKLIF.

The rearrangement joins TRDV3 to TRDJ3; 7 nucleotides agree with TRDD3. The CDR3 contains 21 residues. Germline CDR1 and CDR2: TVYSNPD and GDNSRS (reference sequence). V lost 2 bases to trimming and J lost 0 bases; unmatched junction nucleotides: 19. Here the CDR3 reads CAFRGDWGPYVGSWDTRQMFF. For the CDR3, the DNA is TGTGCCTTTCGTGGGGACTGGGGTCCTTACGTGGGCTCCTGGGACACCCGACAGATGTTTTTC. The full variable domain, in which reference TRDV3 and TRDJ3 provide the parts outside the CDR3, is CDKVTQSSPDQTVASGSEVVLLCTYDTVYSNPDLFWYRIRPDYSFQFVFYGDNSRSEGADFTQGRFSVKHILTQKAFHLVISPVRTEDSATYYCAFRGDWGPYVGSWDTRQMFFGTGIKLFVEP.

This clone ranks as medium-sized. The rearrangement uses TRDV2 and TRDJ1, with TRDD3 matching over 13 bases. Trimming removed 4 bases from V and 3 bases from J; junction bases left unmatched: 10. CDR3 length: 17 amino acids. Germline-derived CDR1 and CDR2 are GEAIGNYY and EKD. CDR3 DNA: TGTGCCTGTGATCCCGTACTGGGGGATACGCAAGCCGATAAACTCATCTTT. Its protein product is CACDPVLGDTQADKLIF.

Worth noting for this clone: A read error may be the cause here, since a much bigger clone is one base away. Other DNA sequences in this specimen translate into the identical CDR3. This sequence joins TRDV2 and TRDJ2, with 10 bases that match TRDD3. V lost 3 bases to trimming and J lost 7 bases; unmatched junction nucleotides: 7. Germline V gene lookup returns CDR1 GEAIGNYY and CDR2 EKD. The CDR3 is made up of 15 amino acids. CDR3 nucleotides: TGTGCCTGTGACGTACTGGGGGATGGGGAAGCACAACTCTTCTTT. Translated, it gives CACDVLGDGEAQLFF.

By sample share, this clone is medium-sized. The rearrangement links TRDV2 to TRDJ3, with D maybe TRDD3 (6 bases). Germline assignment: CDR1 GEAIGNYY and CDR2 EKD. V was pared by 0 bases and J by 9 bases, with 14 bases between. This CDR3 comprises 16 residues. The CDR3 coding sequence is TGTGCCTGTGACACCGAACAGGGGGACTTCACCCGACAGATGTTTTTC. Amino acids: CACDTEQGDFTRQMFF.

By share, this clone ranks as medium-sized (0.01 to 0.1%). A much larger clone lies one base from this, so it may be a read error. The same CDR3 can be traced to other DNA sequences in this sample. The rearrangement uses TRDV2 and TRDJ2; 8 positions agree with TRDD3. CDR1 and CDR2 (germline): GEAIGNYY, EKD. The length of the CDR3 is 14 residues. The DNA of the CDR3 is TGTGCCTGCGACACCTGGGGGATGACAGCACAACTCTTCTTT. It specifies CACDTWGMTAQLFF.

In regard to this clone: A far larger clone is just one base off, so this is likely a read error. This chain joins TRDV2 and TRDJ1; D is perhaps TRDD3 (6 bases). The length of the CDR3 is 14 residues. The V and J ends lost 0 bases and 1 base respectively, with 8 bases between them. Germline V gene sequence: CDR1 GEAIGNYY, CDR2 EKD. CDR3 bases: TGTGCCTGTGACACCGTGGGGGGCACCGATAAACTCATCTTT. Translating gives CACDTVGGTDKLIF.